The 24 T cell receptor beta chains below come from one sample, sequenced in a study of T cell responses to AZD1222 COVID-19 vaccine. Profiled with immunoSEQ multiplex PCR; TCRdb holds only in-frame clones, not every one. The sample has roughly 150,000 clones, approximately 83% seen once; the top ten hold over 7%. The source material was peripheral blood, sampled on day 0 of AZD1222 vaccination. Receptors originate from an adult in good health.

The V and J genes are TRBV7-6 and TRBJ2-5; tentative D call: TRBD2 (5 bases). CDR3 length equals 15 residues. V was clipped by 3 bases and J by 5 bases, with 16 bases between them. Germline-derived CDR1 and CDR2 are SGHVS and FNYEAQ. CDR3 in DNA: TGTGCCAGCAGCTTTGAAGGGTACGAGCGGGAGACCCAGTACTTC. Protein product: CASSFEGYERETQYF.

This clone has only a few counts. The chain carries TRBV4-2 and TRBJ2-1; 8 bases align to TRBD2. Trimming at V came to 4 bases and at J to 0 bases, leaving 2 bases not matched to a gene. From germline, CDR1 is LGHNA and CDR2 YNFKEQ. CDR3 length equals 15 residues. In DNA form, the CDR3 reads TGTGCCAGCAGCCGAGCGGGGGCCTCCTACAATGAGCAGTTCTTC. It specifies CASSRAGASYNEQFF.

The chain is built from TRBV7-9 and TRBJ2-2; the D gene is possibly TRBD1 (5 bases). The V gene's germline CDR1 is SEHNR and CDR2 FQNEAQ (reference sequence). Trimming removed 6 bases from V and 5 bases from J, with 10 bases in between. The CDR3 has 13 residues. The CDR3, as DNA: TGTGCCAGCAGTTCGTCAGGGACCGGGGAGCTGTTTTTT. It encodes CASSSSGTGELFF.

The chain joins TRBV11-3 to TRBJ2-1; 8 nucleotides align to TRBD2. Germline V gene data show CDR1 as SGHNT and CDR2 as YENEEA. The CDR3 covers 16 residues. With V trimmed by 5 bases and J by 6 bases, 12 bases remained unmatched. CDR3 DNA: TGTGCCAGCAGCCCAAAGGACGGGAGGGCTGGCAATGAGCAGTTCTTC. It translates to CASSPKDGRAGNEQFF. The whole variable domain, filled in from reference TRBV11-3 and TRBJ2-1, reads EAGVVQSPRYKIIEKKQPVAFWCNPISGHNTLYWYLQNLGQGPELLIRYENEEAVDDSQLPKDRFSAERLKGVDSTLKIQPAELGDSAVYLCASSPKDGRAGNEQFFGPGTRLTVL.

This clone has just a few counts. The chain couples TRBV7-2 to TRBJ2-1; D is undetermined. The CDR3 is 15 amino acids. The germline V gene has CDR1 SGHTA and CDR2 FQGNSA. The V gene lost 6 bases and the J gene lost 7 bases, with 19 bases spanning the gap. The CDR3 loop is CASSPSGLVGNEQFF. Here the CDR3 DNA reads TGTGCCAGCAGTCCCTCGGGCCTAGTTGGGAATGAGCAGTTCTTC.

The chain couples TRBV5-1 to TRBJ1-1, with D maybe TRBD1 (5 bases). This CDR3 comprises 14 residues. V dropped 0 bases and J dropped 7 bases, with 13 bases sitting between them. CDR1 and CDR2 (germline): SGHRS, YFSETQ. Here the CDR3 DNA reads TGCGCCAGCAGCTTGGCCCCTGGGACTGATGAAGCTTTCTTT. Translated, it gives CASSLAPGTDEAFF.

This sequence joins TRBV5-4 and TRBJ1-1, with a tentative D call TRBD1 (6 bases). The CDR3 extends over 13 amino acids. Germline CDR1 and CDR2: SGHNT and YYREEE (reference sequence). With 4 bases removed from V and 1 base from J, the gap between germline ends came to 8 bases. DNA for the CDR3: TGTGCCAGCAGCCCGACAGGGAACACTGAAGCTTTCTTT. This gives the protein CASSPTGNTEAFF.

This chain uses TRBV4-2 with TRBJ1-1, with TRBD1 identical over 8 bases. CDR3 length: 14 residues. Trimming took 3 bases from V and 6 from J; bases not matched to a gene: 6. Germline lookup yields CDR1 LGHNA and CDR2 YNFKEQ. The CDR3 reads CASSQGTGPAEAFF. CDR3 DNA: TGTGCCAGCAGCCAGGGGACAGGTCCCGCTGAAGCTTTCTTT.

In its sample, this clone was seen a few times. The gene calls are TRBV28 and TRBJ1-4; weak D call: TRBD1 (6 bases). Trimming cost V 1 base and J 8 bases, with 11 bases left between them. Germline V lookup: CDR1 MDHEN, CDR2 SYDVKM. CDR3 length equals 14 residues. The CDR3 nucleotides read TGTGCCAGCAGTTTATCAGCAGGGACAGAAAAACTGTTTTTT. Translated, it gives CASSLSAGTEKLFF.

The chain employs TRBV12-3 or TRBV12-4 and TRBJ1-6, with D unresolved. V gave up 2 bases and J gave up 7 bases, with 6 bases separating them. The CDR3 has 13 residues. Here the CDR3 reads CASSLTDNSPLHF. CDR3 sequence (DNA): TGTGCCAGCAGTTTAACAGACAATTCACCCCTCCACTTT.

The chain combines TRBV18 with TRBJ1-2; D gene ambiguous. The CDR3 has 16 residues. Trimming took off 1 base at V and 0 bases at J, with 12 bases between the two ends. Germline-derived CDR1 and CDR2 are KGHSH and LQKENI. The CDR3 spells CASSPQRSGTNYGYTF. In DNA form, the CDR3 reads TGTGCCAGCTCACCACAACGTTCGGGGACTAACTATGGCTACACCTTC. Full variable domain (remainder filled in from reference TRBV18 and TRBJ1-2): NAGVMQNPRHLVRRRGQEARLRCSPMKGHSHVYWYRQLPEEGLKFMVYLQKENIIDESGMPKERFSAEFPKEGPSILRIQQVVRGDSAAYFCASSPQRSGTNYGYTFGSGTRLTVV.

For the CDR3, the DNA is TGTGCCAGCAGATCCACAGGGGCCTACGAGCAGTACTTC. Protein: CASRSTGAYEQYF. The chain joins TRBV6-6 to TRBJ2-7; 7 bases match TRBD1. V lost 6 bases to trimming and J lost 2 bases; unmatched junction nucleotides: 4. This CDR3 has 13 amino acids. CDR1 and CDR2 (germline): MNHNY, SVGAGI (reference sequence).

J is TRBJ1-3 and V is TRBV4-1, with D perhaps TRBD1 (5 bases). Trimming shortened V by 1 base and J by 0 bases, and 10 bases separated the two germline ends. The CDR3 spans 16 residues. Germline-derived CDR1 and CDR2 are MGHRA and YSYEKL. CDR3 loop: CASSQVGVASGNTIYF. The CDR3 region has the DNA TGCGCCAGCAGCCAAGTGGGGGTAGCCTCTGGAAACACCATATATTTT.

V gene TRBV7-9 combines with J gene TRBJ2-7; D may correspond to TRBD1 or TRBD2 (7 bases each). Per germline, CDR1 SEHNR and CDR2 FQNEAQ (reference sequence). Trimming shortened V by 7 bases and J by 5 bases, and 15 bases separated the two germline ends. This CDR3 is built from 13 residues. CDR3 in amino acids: CASTQGGVDEQYF. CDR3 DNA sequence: TGTGCCAGCACCCAGGGGGGGGTTGACGAGCAGTACTTC.

The CDR3 region is CASSESVASLETQYF. The CDR3 coding sequence is TGCGCCAGCAGTGAGTCGGTCGCTAGCCTAGAGACCCAGTACTTC. V is TRBV10-1 and J is TRBJ2-5; D might be TRBD2 (5 bases). The V end was cut by 0 bases, the J end by 4 bases, with 12 bases between. The CDR3 covers 15 residues. Germline V gene data show CDR1 as WNHNN and CDR2 as SYGVQD (reference sequence).

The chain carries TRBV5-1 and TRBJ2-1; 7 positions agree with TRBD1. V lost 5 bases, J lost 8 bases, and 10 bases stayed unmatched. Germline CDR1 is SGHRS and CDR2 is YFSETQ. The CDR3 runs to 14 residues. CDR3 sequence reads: CASRTGQASDEQFF. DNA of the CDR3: TGCGCCAGCAGAACAGGACAGGCTAGTGATGAGCAGTTCTTC.

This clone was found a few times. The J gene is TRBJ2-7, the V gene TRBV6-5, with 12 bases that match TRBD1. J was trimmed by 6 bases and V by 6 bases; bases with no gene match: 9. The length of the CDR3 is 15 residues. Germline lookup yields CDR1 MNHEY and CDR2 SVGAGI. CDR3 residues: CASRIGGQGASEQYF. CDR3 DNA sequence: TGTGCCAGCAGAATTGGGGGACAGGGGGCATCCGAGCAGTACTTC.

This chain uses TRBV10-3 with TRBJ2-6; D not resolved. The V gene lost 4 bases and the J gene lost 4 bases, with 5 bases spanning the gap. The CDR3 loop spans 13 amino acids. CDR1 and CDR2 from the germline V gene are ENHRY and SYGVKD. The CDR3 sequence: CAISGTGANVLTF. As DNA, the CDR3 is TGTGCCATCAGTGGTACCGGGGCCAACGTCCTGACTTTC.

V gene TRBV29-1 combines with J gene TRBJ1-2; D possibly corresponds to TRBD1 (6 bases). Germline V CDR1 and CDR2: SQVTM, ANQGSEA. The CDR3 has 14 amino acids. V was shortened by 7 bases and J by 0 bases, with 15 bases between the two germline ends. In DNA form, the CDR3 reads TGCAGCGCTGGGCACAGGGAAACTAACTATGGCTACACCTTC. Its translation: CSAGHRETNYGYTF.

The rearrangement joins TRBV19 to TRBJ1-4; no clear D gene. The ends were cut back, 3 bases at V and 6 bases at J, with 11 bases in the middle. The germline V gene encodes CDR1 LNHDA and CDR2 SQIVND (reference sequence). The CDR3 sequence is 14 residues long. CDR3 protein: CASSISASHEKLFF. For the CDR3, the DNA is TGTGCCAGTAGTATCTCGGCGAGTCATGAAAAACTGTTTTTT.

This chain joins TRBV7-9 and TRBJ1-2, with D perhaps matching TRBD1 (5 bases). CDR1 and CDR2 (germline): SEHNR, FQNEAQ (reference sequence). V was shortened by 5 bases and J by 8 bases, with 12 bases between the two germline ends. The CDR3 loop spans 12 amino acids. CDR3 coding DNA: TGTGCCAGCAGCCTCCGGGACGAGGGCTACACCTTC. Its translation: CASSLRDEGYTF.

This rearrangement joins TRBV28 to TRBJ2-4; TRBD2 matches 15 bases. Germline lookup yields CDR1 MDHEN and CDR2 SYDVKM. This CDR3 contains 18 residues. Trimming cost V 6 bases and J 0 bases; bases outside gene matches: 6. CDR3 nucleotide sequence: TGTGCCAGCAGCACGGGACTAGCGGGGGGCCTAGCCAAAAACATTCAGTACTTC. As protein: CASSTGLAGGLAKNIQYF.

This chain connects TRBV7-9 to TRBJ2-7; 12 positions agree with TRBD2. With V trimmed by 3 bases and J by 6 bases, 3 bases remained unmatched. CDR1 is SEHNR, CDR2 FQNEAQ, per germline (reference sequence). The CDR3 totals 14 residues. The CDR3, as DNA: TGTGCCAGCAGCTTCGGACTAGCGGGAACCGAGCAGTACTTC. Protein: CASSFGLAGTEQYF.

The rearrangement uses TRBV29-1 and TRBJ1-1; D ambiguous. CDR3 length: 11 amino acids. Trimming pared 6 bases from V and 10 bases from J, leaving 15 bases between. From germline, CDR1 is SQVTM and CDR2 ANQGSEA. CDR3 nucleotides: TGCAGCGTCGCCGACGGCCGGGGAGCTTTCTTT. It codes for CSVADGRGAFF.